These T cell receptor beta chains were read from a single sample in a study of technical replicates of blood from a few donors. This table comes from immunoSEQ multiplex PCR, and its TCRdb copy is limited to in-frame clones, with some not included. The table shows under 70,000 clones, with roughly nine tenths occurring only once. The specimen sequenced was PBMCs. The receptors come from a human donor in good health. Some clones in this sample may be carry-over from other donors' samples. CDR3s include the opening cysteine and the closing phenylalanine or tryptophan. A D gene is named only where the DNA matches it firmly.

J: TRBJ2-7
D: TRBD2
V: TRBV9
CDR3: CASSELGLAMGEQYF

J: TRBJ2-5
D: .
V: TRBV4-2
CDR3: CASSQDPSSGWETQYF

J: TRBJ2-3
D: TRBD2
V: TRBV2
CDR3: CASSDGGGTDTQYF

J: TRBJ2-7
D: TRBD1
V: TRBV7-9
CDR3: CASSSRQGGGSYEQYF

J: TRBJ2-3
D: TRBD2
V: TRBV7-6
CDR3: CASSIGRAGGSTDTQYF

J: TRBJ2-6
D: .
V: TRBV30
CDR3: CAWSRGSGANVLTF

J: TRBJ1-3
D: TRBD1
V: TRBV7-9
CDR3: CASSVDRVSGNTIYF

J: TRBJ2-2
D: TRBD1
V: TRBV27
CDR3: CASSLYAGGTGELFF

J: TRBJ2-5
D: .
V: TRBV7-6
CDR3: CASSPQSGMQETQYF

J: TRBJ1-1
D: .
V: TRBV20-1
CDR3: CSARANTEAFF

J: TRBJ1-2
D: TRBD1
V: TRBV27
CDR3: CASSSPNRGFNGYTF

J: TRBJ2-7
D: .
V: TRBV4-2
CDR3: CASSPLVGRDYEQYF

J: TRBJ2-1
D: TRBD2
V: TRBV10-3
CDR3: CAEPYGRNNEQFF

J: TRBJ2-7
D: .
V: TRBV7-9
CDR3: CASSLAGVSEQYF

J: TRBJ2-7
D: TRBD1
V: TRBV7-2
CDR3: CASSLSGTGDEQYF

J: TRBJ2-7
D: TRBD2
V: TRBV27
CDR3: CASSPRLAGLSYEQYF

J: TRBJ2-1
D: TRBD2
V: TRBV6-5
CDR3: CASSPGLAGLNEQFF

J: TRBJ1-1
D: .
V: TRBV19
CDR3: CASIESSTGGSSTEAFF

J: TRBJ1-2
D: .
V: TRBV5-1
CDR3: CASSIDRTSYGYTF

J: TRBJ1-5
D: TRBD1
V: TRBV7-8
CDR3: CASSRTTGDNQPQHF

J: TRBJ2-7
D: TRBD2
V: TRBV4-3
CDR3: CASSQDRAGGLYRDF

J: TRBJ2-1
D: .
V: TRBV13
CDR3: CASSLGLTGNGYNEQFF

J: TRBJ1-2
D: .
V: TRBV25-1
CDR3: CASSEGGAKFGDYGYTF

J: TRBJ2-7
D: TRBD1
V: TRBV6-6
CDR3: CASSRDRVAYEQYF